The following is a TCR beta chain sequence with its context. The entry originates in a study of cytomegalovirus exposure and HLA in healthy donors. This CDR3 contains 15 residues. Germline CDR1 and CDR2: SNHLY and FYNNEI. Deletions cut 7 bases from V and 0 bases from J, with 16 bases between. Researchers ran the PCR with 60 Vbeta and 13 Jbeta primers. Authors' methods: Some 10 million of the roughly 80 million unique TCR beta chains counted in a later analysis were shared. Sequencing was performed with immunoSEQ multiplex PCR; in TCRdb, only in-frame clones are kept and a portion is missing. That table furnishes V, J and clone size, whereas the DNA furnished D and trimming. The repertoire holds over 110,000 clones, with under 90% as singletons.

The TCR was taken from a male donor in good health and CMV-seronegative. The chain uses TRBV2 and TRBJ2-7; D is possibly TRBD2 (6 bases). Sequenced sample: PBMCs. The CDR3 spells CASKPGTSSSYEQYF. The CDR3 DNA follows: TGTGCCAGCAAACCCGGGACTTCGAGCTCCTACGAGCAGTACTTC.